This T cell receptor beta chain was identified during a study of metastatic and nonmetastatic thyroid tumors. Study-wide context: For malignant and benign thyroid patients, tumor or nodule tissue and blood were the sources whose repertoires were compared. Study observations and caveats: Significantly greater TCR beta diversity was reportedly found in malignant thyroid tumors than in benign nodules (in blood and tumor).

This clone has at least ten counts. Its antigen is not identified. At the DNA level, this CDR3 is encoded by other sequences in the same sample as well. Each patient went into thyroid surgery without having received any treatment. Authors' data handling: A classifier of distant metastasis in papillary thyroid cancer was built from CDR3 differences (across clinicopathological groups). MiXCR reprocessed the PCR reads for TCRdb. TCRdb, not the original authors, processed these V and J calls. The sample has around 45,000 clones, around 2.9% seen once; the top ten hold 9.5% to 10%. In germline, CDR1 is DFQATT, CDR2 SNEGSKA (reference sequence). V shed 3 bases, J shed 7 bases, and the junction held 5 bases outside the gene matches. This CDR3 spans 15 amino acids.

The chain links TRBV20-1 to TRBJ2-1; 14 bases fit TRBD2. The TCR comes from a female donor with papillary thyroid cancer or a benign thyroid nodule (not recorded which). Some clones in this sample may be carry-over from other donors' samples. The sequenced sample was blood. CDR3 sequence: CSARTSGRAINEQFF. In DNA form, the CDR3 reads TGCAGTGCTAGGACTAGCGGGAGGGCCATAAATGAGCAGTTCTTC.